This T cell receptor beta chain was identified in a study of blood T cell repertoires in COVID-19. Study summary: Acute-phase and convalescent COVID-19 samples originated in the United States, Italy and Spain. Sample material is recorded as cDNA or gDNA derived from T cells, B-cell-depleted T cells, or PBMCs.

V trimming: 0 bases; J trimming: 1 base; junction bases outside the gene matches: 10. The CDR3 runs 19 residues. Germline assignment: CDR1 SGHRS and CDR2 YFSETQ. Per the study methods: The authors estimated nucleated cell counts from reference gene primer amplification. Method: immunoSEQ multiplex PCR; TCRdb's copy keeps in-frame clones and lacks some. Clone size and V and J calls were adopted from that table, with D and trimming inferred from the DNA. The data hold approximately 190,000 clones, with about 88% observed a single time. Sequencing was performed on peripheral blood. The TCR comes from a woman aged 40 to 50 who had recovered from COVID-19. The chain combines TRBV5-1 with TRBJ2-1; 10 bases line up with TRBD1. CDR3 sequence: CASSLVGQGVLKSYNEQFF. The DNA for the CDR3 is TGCGCCAGCAGCTTGGTAGGACAGGGGGTATTAAAGTCCTACAATGAGCAGTTCTTC.